This T cell receptor beta chain was recorded in a study of post-analysis software for immune sequencing data. Across the study: Disease courses included relapsing-remitting, secondary progressive and progressive-relapsing multiple sclerosis. Regarding the study as a whole: Included in a set of roughly five TRBV segments more frequent in patients than controls were TRBV5-6, TRBV5-1 and TRBV20-1. Normalized Chao1 diversity in multiple sclerosis patients fell significantly below that of controls.

V was clipped by 5 bases and J by 1 base, with 12 bases between them. This CDR3 region has 15 residues. Looked up from germline, CDR1 is MDHEN and CDR2 is SYDVKM. TCR beta cDNA libraries had unique molecular identifiers. A population of about 0.95 to 10 million T cells gave rise to a few hundred thousand cDNA molecules. Via MiXCR, TCRdb re-called the PCR reads, giving one row per CDR3 protein. The data show around 150,000 distinct CDR3 sequences, about 36% seen once. In this sample, this clonotype turned up a few times. The antigen is not known. The rearrangement links TRBV28 to TRBJ2-4; a possible D gene is TRBD1 (6 bases). Sequencing used blood, obtained after autologous hematopoietic stem cell transplantation. The sequence was obtained from a girl aged 10-17 years with multiple sclerosis. The CDR3 here is CASSTPQGAKNIQYF. The CDR3 nucleotides are TGTGCCAGCAGTACCCCGCAGGGGGCCAAAAACATTCAGTACTTC.